These 17 T cell receptor beta chains were all obtained from the same sample, sequenced in a study of blood T cell repertoires in COVID-19. Here immunoSEQ multiplex PCR was the method, and the copy in TCRdb shows in-frame clones only, minus some. The data show a few thousand clones, roughly four fifths seen once. The sample comprised peripheral blood. The source of these receptors is a man between 65 and 80 years old with active COVID-19.

The chain employs TRBV19 and TRBJ2-1, with D possibly matching TRBD1 (5 bases). Trimming removed 0 bases from V and 9 bases from J, with 15 bases in between. CDR3 length: 15 residues. Germline CDR1 LNHDA, CDR2 SQIVND (reference sequence). DNA for the CDR3: TGTGCCAGTAGTATAGAAGGGGTCGGCAAGGGTGAGCAGTTCTTC. It translates to CASSIEGVGKGEQFF.

The rearrangement uses TRBV4-3 and TRBJ1-5; no clear D. Germline values: CDR1 LGHNA, CDR2 YSLEER. Deletions cut 4 bases from V and 7 bases from J, with 11 bases between. The CDR3 is 13 amino acids. The CDR3 nucleotides read TGCGCCAGCAGCCCCCCCTTGGAGCAGCCCCAGCATTTT. Amino acid sequence: CASSPPLEQPQHF.

The V gene is TRBV28, the J gene TRBJ1-5, with no clear D. The germline CDR1 and CDR2 sequences are MDHEN and SYDVKM. CDR3 length equals 15 residues. Trimming shortened V by 2 bases and J by 2 bases, and 10 bases separated the two germline ends. The CDR3 region is CASSLTISGNQPQHF. The CDR3 bases are TGTGCCAGCAGTTTAACTATTAGCGGCAATCAGCCCCAGCATTTT.

The rearrangement joins TRBV6-5 to TRBJ2-2; TRBD1 matches at 9 bases. CDR1 and CDR2 (germline): MNHEY, SVGAGI. The length of the CDR3 is 15 residues. V gave up 5 bases and J gave up 1 base; unmatched junction bases: 2. CDR3 DNA sequence: TGTGCCAGCAGTAGGACAGGGGAGAACACCGGGGAGCTGTTTTTT. Protein product: CASSRTGENTGELFF.

V usage is TRBV2 and J usage is TRBJ2-7; 8 positions agree with TRBD1. CDR3 length: 15 amino acids. V dropped 1 base and J dropped 3; count of bases not matched to a gene: 5. The V gene's germline CDR1 is SNHLY and CDR2 FYNNEI. The CDR3: CASSEVGQGLYEQYF. The CDR3 DNA reads as TGTGCCAGCAGTGAAGTAGGACAGGGTCTCTACGAGCAGTACTTC.

The chain links TRBV2 to TRBJ2-1, with D perhaps TRBD2 (6 bases). CDR1 SNHLY and CDR2 FYNNEI come from the germline V gene. CDR3 length: 14 amino acids. The germline V and J ends were trimmed by 4 bases and 2 bases, with 9 bases remaining between them. As DNA, the CDR3 is TGTGCCAGCAGTGGACTAGTGGCCTACAATGAGCAGTTCTTC. Translation gives CASSGLVAYNEQFF.

The genes are TRBV6-6 and TRBJ1-5; 7 bases align to TRBD1. The CDR3 is 14 amino acids. In germline, CDR1 is MNHNY, CDR2 SVGAGI (reference sequence). V gave up 6 bases and J gave up 1 base; unmatched junction bases: 3. CDR3 coding DNA: TGTGCCAGCAGGCTGGGACAGAGCAATCAGCCCCAGCATTTT. Amino acid sequence: CASRLGQSNQPQHF.

V and J are TRBV5-6 and TRBJ1-1; 8 bases map to TRBD1. The V and J ends lost 1 base and 11 bases, in that order; junction bases with no gene match: 10. The germline gives CDR1 SGHDT, CDR2 YYEEEE. This CDR3 is 14 amino acids long. The chain's CDR3 is CASSLSMTGEFAFF. The DNA of the CDR3 is TGTGCCAGCAGCTTGTCCATGACAGGGGAGTTCGCTTTCTTT.

On this clone: One junction end disagrees with the germline gene, perhaps due to a read error. This chain uses TRBV7-7 with TRBJ2-3; TRBD2 matches at 7 bases. Per the germline V gene, CDR1 is SSHAT and CDR2 is FNYEAQ (reference sequence). This CDR3 is 15 amino acids long. CDR3 DNA: TGTGCTAGCAGCCCGGGACTAACCCACACAGATACGCAGTATTTT. Its translation: CASSPGLTHTDTQYF.

The genes are TRBV5-1 and TRBJ2-7; 10 nucleotides align to TRBD1. This CDR3 is built from 15 residues. Germline values: CDR1 SGHRS, CDR2 YFSETQ. Trimming at V came to 3 bases and at J to 5 bases, leaving 8 bases not matched to a gene. The CDR3: CASSSTGTGAHEQYF. The CDR3 DNA follows: TGCGCCAGCAGCTCAACCGGGACAGGGGCCCACGAGCAGTACTTC.

Remarks on this clone: This sample includes further DNA sequences coding for the same CDR3. V usage is TRBV9 and J usage is TRBJ1-6; 7 bases match TRBD1. This CDR3 has 15 amino acids. Germline values: CDR1 SGDLS, CDR2 YYNGEE. After removal of 3 bases from V and 7 bases from J, the junction contained 7 bases not matched to a gene. CDR3 amino acids: CASSASGTENSPLHF. Here the CDR3 DNA reads TGTGCCAGCAGCGCGTCCGGGACAGAGAATTCACCCCTCCACTTT. Full variable domain (remainder filled in from reference TRBV9 and TRBJ1-6): DSGVTQTPKHLITATGQRVTLRCSPRSGDLSVYWYQQSLDQGLQFLIQYYNGEERAKGNILERFSAQQFPDLHSELNLSSLELGDSALYFCASSASGTENSPLHFGNGTRLTVT.

In its sample, this clone was seen a few times. V usage is TRBV6-5 and J usage is TRBJ2-7; the match to TRBD2 covers 9 bases. The CDR3 loop spans 14 amino acids. V trimming: 6 bases; J trimming: 1 base; junction bases outside the gene matches: 4. In germline, CDR1 is MNHEY, CDR2 SVGAGI. CDR3: CASRTSGTSYEQYF. The CDR3 DNA reads as TGTGCCAGCAGGACTAGCGGTACGTCCTACGAGCAGTACTTC.

The gene calls are TRBV5-1 and TRBJ1-3; maybe TRBD1 (6 bases). This CDR3 region has 16 residues. The germline V and J ends were trimmed by 0 bases and 6 bases, with 16 bases remaining between them. CDR1 is SGHRS and CDR2 is YFSETQ in the germline V gene. For the CDR3, the DNA is TGCGCCAGCAGCTTGGGTGCCAGGGGCCTTGAAAACACCATATATTTT. The encoded protein is CASSLGARGLENTIYF.

V is TRBV6-2 or TRBV6-3 and J is TRBJ2-3, with D maybe TRBD2 (6 bases). The germline gives CDR1 MNHEY, CDR2 SVGEGT. The CDR3 is 16 residues long. V shed 2 bases and J shed 5 bases, with 17 bases lying between them. The CDR3 nucleotides are TGTGCCAGCAGTTACCGGAGGGGCTCCATTCAAGATACGCAGTATTTT. It yields the protein CASSYRRGSIQDTQYF.

This chain connects TRBV28 to TRBJ1-1; D remains unclear. The length of the CDR3 is 12 residues. Per germline, CDR1 MDHEN and CDR2 SYDVKM. V shed 3 bases and J shed 3 bases, with 5 bases lying between them. The DNA for the CDR3 is TGTGCCAGCAGTTTTCCGGACACTGAAGCTTTCTTT. Protein sequence: CASSFPDTEAFF.

This clone came up a few times. This rearrangement joins TRBV5-1 to TRBJ1-6; 12 nucleotides line up with TRBD1. The trim removed 2 bases at V and 7 bases at J, leaving 16 bases unmatched. Germline-derived CDR1 and CDR2 are SGHRS and YFSETQ. This CDR3 comprises 20 residues. CDR3 sequence: CASSLTPGTGGLSGNSPLHF. The CDR3, as DNA: TGCGCCAGCAGCTTAACCCCCGGGACAGGGGGCTTGAGTGGCAATTCACCCCTCCACTTT.

CDR3 loop: CASSDRGRGNEQFF. The DNA for the CDR3 is TGCGCCAGCAGTGACCGGGGCAGGGGCAATGAGCAGTTCTTC. The chain recombines TRBV10-1 with TRBJ2-1; D possibly corresponds to TRBD1 (6 bases). CDR3 length: 14 residues. Between the trimmed V and J ends, which lost 3 bases and 6 bases, there was a span of 12 bases. Germline CDR1 is WNHNN and CDR2 is SYGVQD (reference sequence).